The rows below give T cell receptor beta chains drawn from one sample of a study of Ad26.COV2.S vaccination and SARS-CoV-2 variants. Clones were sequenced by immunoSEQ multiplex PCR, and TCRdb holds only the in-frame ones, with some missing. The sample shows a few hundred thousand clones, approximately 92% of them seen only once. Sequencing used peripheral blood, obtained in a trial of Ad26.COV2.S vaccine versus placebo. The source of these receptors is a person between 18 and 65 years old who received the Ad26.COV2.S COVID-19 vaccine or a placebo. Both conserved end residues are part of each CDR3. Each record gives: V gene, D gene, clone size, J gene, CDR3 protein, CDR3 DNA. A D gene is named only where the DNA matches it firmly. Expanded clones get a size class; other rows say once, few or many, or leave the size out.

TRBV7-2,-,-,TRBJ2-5,CASSTKPRTGPETQYF,TGTGCCAGCAGCACGAAACCTAGGACGGGGCCCGAGACCCAGTACTTC
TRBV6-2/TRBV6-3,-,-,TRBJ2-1,CASSYRIRGAINNEQFF,TGTGCCAGCAGTTACAGGATACGGGGGGCTATCAACAATGAGCAGTTCTTC
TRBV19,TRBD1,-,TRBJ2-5,CASSIQGVGETQYF,TGTGCCAGTAGTATACAGGGGGTGGGGGAGACCCAGTACTTC
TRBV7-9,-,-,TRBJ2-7,CASSFNSYEQYF,TGTGCCAGCAGCTTCAACTCCTACGAGCAGTACTTC
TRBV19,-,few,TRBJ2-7,CASSISPAYEQYF,TGTGCCAGTAGTATTTCACCGGCCTACGAGCAGTACTTC
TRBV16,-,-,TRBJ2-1,CASSQWDNLNEQFF,TGTGCCAGCAGCCAATGGGACAATCTTAATGAGCAGTTCTTC
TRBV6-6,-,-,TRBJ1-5,CAIRQSSNQPQHF,TGTGCCATAAGACAGAGTAGCAATCAGCCCCAGCATTTT
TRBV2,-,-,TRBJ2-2,CASRRRDTGELFF,TGTGCCAGCAGGAGGAGGGACACCGGGGAGCTGTTTTTT
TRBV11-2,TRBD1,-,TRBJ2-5,CASSPAAWDSKQETQYF,TGTGCCAGCAGCCCCGCTGCGTGGGACAGTAAGCAAGAGACCCAGTACTTC
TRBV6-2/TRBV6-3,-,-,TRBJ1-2,CASSLTQGNYGYTF,TGTGCCAGCAGTCTGACACAGGGTAACTATGGCTACACCTTC
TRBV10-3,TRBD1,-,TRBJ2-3,CAISYRGGTDTQYF,TGTGCCATCAGTTACAGGGGTGGCACAGATACGCAGTATTTT
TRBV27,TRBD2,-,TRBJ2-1,CASSLLAVSYNEQFF,TGTGCCAGCAGTCTACTAGCGGTCTCCTACAATGAGCAGTTCTTC
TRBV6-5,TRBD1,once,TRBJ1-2,CASSYGGTGEGYGYTF,TGTGCCAGCAGTTACGGGGGGACAGGGGAGGGCTATGGCTACACCTTC
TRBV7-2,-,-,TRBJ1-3,CASSPPGVAGNTIYF,TGTGCCAGCAGCCCGCCAGGGGTGGCTGGAAACACCATATATTTT
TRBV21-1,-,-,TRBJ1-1,CASSKEPGTLNTEAFF,TGTGCCAGCAGCAAAGAGCCGGGAACTTTGAACACTGAAGCTTTCTTT
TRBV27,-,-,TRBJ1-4,CASGGTVREEKLFF,TGTGCCAGCGGGGGGACGGTGCGAGAGGAAAAACTGTTTTTT
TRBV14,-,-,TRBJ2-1,CASSPRGYSYNEQFF,TGTGCCAGCAGCCCCCGCGGGTATTCCTACAATGAGCAGTTCTTC